This T cell receptor beta chain was identified in a study of blood T cells in healthy people across ages. The CDR3 loop spans 14 amino acids. From germline, CDR1 is DFQATT and CDR2 SNEGSKA (reference sequence). The V gene lost 3 bases and the J gene lost 10 bases, with 16 bases spanning the gap. Together with a sample-barcoded 5' primer, a J-beta primer mix was included in a second PCR lasting roughly 6 to 12 cycles. MiXCR, run by TCRdb on the 5' RACE reads, gives a single entry per CDR3 protein. This sample has 980,000 or so distinct CDR3 sequences, with about 44% found just once. The receptor's source is a man younger than 40 in good health. The chain is built from TRBV20-1 and TRBJ1-6; D gene uncertain. Sequenced material: blood. CDR3 loop: CSASPGLANSPLHF. The CDR3 DNA reads TGCAGTGCTAGTCCCGGCCTAGCTAACTCACCCCTCCACTTT.